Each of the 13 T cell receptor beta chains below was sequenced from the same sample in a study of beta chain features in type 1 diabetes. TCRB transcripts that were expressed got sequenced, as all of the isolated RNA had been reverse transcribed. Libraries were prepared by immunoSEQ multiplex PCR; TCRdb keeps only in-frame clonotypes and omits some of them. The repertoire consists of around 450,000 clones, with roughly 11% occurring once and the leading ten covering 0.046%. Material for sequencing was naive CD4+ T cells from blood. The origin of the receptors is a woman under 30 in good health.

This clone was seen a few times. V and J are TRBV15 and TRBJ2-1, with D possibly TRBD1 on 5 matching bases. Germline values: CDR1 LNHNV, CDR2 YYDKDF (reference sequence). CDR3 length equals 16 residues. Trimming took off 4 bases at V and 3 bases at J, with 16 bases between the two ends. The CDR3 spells CATSTLYEQGYNEQFF. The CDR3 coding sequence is TGTGCCACCAGCACCCTATACGAGCAGGGCTACAATGAGCAGTTCTTC.

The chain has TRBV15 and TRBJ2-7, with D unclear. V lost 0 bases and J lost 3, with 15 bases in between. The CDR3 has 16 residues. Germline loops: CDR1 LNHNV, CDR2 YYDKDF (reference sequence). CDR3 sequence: CATSRDYLQVDYEQYF. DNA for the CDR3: TGTGCCACCAGCAGAGATTATCTTCAGGTAGACTACGAGCAGTACTTC.

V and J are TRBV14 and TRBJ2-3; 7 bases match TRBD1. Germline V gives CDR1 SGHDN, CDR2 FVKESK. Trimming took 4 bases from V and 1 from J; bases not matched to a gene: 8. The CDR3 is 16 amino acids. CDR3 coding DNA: TGTGCCAGCAGCCGCCGACAGGGCGGAGGCACAGATACGCAGTATTTT. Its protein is CASSRRQGGGTDTQYF.

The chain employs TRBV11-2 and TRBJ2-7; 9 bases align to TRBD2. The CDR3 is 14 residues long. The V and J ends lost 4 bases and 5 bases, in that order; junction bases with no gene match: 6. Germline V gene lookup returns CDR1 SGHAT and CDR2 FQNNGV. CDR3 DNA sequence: TGTGCCAGCAGCTCGGCTAGCGGGACCCACGAGCAGTACTTC. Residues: CASSSASGTHEQYF.

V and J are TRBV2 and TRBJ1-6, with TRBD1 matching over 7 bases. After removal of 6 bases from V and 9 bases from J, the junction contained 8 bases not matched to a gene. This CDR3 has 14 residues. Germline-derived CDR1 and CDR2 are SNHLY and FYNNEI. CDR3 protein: CASSEGQYTSPLHF. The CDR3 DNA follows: TGTGCCAGCAGCGAGGGACAGTACACTTCACCCCTCCACTTT.

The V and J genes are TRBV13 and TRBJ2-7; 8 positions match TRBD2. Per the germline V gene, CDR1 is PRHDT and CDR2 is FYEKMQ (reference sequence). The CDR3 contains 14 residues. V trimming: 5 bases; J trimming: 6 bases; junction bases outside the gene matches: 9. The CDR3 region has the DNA TGTGCCAGCAGCCGAACGGGACTAGTCTCCGAGCAGTACTTC. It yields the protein CASSRTGLVSEQYF.

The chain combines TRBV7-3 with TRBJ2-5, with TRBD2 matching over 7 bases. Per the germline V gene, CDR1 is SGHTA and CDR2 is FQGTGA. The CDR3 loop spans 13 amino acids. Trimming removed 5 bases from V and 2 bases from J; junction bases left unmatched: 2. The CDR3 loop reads CASSPGRQETQYF. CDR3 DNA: TGTGCCAGCAGCCCCGGGAGGCAAGAGACCCAGTACTTC.

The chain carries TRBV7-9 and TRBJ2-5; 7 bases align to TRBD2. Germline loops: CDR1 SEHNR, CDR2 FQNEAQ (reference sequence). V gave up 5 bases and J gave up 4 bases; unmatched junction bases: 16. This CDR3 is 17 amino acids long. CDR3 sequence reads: CASSRRARERGGETQYF. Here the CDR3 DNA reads TGTGCCAGCAGCCGGAGGGCGCGGGAGAGGGGTGGAGAGACCCAGTACTTC.

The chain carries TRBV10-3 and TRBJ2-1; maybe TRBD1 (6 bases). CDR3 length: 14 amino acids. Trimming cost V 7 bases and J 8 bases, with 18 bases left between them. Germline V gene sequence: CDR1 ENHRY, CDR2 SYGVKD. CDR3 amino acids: CAITSGHGGDEQFF. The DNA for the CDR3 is TGTGCCATCACCTCGGGACACGGAGGCGATGAGCAGTTCTTC.

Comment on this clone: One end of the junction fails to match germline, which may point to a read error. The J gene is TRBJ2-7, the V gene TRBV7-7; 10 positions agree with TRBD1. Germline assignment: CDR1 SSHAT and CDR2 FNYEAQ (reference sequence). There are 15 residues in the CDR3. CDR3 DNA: TGTGCTAGCAGCTTAGGAAGGACAGGGGGTCACGAGCAGTACTTC. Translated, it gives CASSLGRTGGHEQYF.

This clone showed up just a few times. DNA of the CDR3: TGTGCCAGCTCACCGACAGAACTGAACACTGAAGCTTTCTTT. Its translation: CASSPTELNTEAFF. This chain uses TRBV18 with TRBJ1-1; weak D call: TRBD1 (5 bases). CDR3 length: 14 amino acids. The germline gives CDR1 KGHSH, CDR2 LQKENI. V gave up 3 bases and J gave up 0 bases, with 8 bases separating them.

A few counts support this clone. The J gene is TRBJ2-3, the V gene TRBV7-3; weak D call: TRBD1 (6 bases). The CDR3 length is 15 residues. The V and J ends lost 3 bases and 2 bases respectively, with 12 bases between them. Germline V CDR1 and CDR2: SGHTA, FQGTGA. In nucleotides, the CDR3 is TGTGCCAGCAGCTTTGGCAGGGACAACACAGATACGCAGTATTTT. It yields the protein CASSFGRDNTDTQYF.

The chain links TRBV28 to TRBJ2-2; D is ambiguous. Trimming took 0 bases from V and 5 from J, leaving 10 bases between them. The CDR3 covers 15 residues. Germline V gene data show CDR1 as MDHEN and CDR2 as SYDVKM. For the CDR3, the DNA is TGTGCCAGCAGTTTATGGACACCTGGGACCGGGGAGCTGTTTTTT. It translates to CASSLWTPGTGELFF.